The 26 T cell receptor beta chains listed next were all sequenced from one sample in a study of blood T cell repertoires in COVID-19. The protocol was immunoSEQ multiplex PCR, while the TCRdb copy is restricted to in-frame clones and leaves out a portion. Here the sample spans 250,000 to 350,000 clones, around nine tenths being singletons. Specimen: PBMCs or T cells enriched from blood (not recorded which). The receptors shown here come from a woman between 40 and 50 years old who had recovered from COVID-19.

This chain links TRBV18 with TRBJ2-7, with 10 bases that match TRBD1. With 2 bases clipped from V and 2 bases from J, the junction kept 0 bases outside the gene matches. From germline, CDR1 is KGHSH and CDR2 LQKENI. This CDR3 is 14 amino acids long. In DNA, the CDR3 is TGTGCCAGCTCACCAGGGACAGGGGCCTACGAGCAGTACTTC. This translates into CASSPGTGAYEQYF.

The rearrangement links TRBV28 to TRBJ1-6; D remains unclear. The CDR3 covers 11 residues. Germline-derived CDR1 and CDR2 are MDHEN and SYDVKM. V was cut by 2 bases and J by 12 bases, with 5 bases left in between. CDR3 nucleotides: TGTGCCAGCAGTTTACTAGGACCCCTCCACTTT. Amino acids: CASSLLGPLHF.

The chain has TRBV29-1 and TRBJ2-4, with no clear D. V dropped 1 base and J dropped 0 bases, with 4 bases sitting between them. Germline CDR1 SQVTM, CDR2 ANQGSEA. The CDR3 totals 13 residues. CDR3 region: CSVEGRAKNIQYF. CDR3 nucleotide sequence: TGCAGCGTTGAAGGGAGAGCCAAAAACATTCAGTACTTC.

The CDR3 sequence: CASSQVGLWTEAFF. In DNA form, the CDR3 reads TGCGCCAGCAGCCAAGTGGGGCTTTGGACTGAAGCTTTCTTT. This rearrangement joins TRBV4-1 to TRBJ1-1, with TRBD1 as a possible D gene (5 bases). V shed 1 base and J shed 5 bases, with 11 bases lying between them. The V gene's germline CDR1 is MGHRA and CDR2 YSYEKL. The CDR3 consists of 14 residues.

The chain joins TRBV9 to TRBJ2-3; 12 bases are shared with TRBD2. V was pared by 4 bases and J by 3 bases, with 3 bases of the junction left unmatched. There are 15 residues in the CDR3. The germline CDR1 and CDR2 sequences are SGDLS and YYNGEE. CDR3 in DNA: TGTGCCAGCAGCCCGACTAGCGGGAGTACAGATACGCAGTATTTT. Its translation: CASSPTSGSTDTQYF.

V gene TRBV5-1 combines with J gene TRBJ2-1, with TRBD2 identical over 15 bases. From germline, CDR1 is SGHRS and CDR2 YFSETQ. CDR3 length equals 15 residues. Germline trimming cut 3 bases from V and 9 bases from J; bases unmatched to any gene: 4. The CDR3 sequence is CASSWTSGRAGEQFF. In DNA form, the CDR3 reads TGCGCCAGCAGCTGGACTAGCGGGAGGGCCGGTGAGCAGTTCTTC.

This CDR3 reads CSVVRGWEQFF. In DNA form, the CDR3 reads TGCAGCGTTGTTCGGGGGTGGGAGCAGTTCTTC. The genes are TRBV29-1 and TRBJ2-1, with a weak D call TRBD2 (6 bases). The CDR3 length is 11 residues. V lost 4 bases to trimming and J lost 10 bases, with 11 bases between them. Germline CDR1 is SQVTM and CDR2 is ANQGSEA.

V gene TRBV18 combines with J gene TRBJ1-5; weak D call: TRBD1 (5 bases). Germline lookup yields CDR1 KGHSH and CDR2 LQKENI. V was trimmed by 3 bases and J by 5 bases, leaving 20 bases between them. The CDR3 loop spans 17 amino acids. Here the CDR3 reads CASSPTGGGTEYQPQHF. For the CDR3, the DNA is TGTGCCAGCTCACCGACCGGGGGTGGGACGGAGTATCAGCCCCAGCATTTT.

Points on this clone: The same CDR3 is also encoded by other DNA sequences in this sample. The V gene is TRBV7-2, the J gene TRBJ1-1, with D unresolved. Trimming removed 3 bases from V and 0 bases from J, with 5 bases in between. This CDR3 is 13 amino acids long. Germline V gives CDR1 SGHTA, CDR2 FQGNSA. The CDR3: CASSFLMNTEAFF. CDR3 bases: TGTGCCAGCAGCTTCCTAATGAACACTGAAGCTTTCTTT.

This chain uses TRBV11-1 with TRBJ2-1; TRBD1 agrees at 9 bases. V lost 4 bases to trimming and J lost 3 bases; unmatched junction nucleotides: 7. From germline, CDR1 is SGHAT and CDR2 FQDESV (reference sequence). The CDR3 runs to 16 residues. The CDR3, as DNA: TGTGCCAGCAGCTCTAGGGGACAGGGCCACTACAATGAGCAGTTCTTC. Translated, it gives CASSSRGQGHYNEQFF.

The chain links TRBV5-5 to TRBJ2-7; 8 bases align to TRBD2. The CDR3 consists of 16 residues. Per the germline V gene, CDR1 is SGHKS and CDR2 is YYEKEE (reference sequence). Trimming took 5 bases from V and 2 from J; bases not matched to a gene: 12. CDR3 protein: CASSPGLAGATYEQYF. CDR3 in DNA: TGTGCCAGCAGTCCCGGACTAGCCGGCGCTACCTACGAGCAGTACTTC.

This clone appeared a few times. The gene calls are TRBV3-1 (or the pseudogene TRBV3-2) and TRBJ2-7, with 11 bases lining up with TRBD2. Trimming removed 3 bases from V and 4 bases from J; junction bases left unmatched: 5. The germline CDR1 and CDR2 sequences are LGHDT and YNNKEL (reference sequence). This CDR3 has 15 amino acids. As DNA, the CDR3 is TGTGCCAGCAGCCAGCTAGCGGGAGGTCGGTACGAGCAGTACTTC. Its translation is CASSQLAGGRYEQYF.

V gene TRBV28 combines with J gene TRBJ2-7; the D gene is possibly TRBD1 (5 bases). With 4 bases removed from V and 3 bases from J, the gap between germline ends came to 16 bases. This CDR3 is built from 15 residues. Germline V gene lookup returns CDR1 MDHEN and CDR2 SYDVKM. The DNA for the CDR3 is TGTGCCAGCAGTTCCCCAGGGCGCGGAAGCTACGAGCAGTACTTC. The encoded protein is CASSSPGRGSYEQYF.

This chain links TRBV5-4 with TRBJ2-5; the match to TRBD2 covers 7 bases. The V and J ends lost 4 bases and 4 bases, in that order; junction bases with no gene match: 13. The germline CDR1 and CDR2 sequences are SGHNT and YYREEE (reference sequence). This CDR3 is 16 amino acids long. As DNA, the CDR3 is TGTGCCAGCAGCCGGGAGGCGGGAGCGTCGGCAGAGACCCAGTACTTC. This encodes CASSREAGASAETQYF.

V is TRBV5-6 and J is TRBJ2-7; D gene uncertain. CDR3 length: 10 residues. Trimming removed 4 bases at V and 8 bases at J, with 7 bases between. CDR1 is SGHDT and CDR2 is YYEEEE in the germline V gene. The CDR3 is CASSPRKQYF. Written as DNA, the CDR3 is TGTGCCAGCAGCCCGAGGAAGCAGTACTTC.

The CDR3 here is CASNPGGVSNYGYTF. The CDR3, as DNA: TGTGCCAGCAACCCGGGGGGGGTGAGCAACTATGGCTACACCTTC. The J gene is TRBJ1-2, the V gene TRBV28, with D possibly being TRBD1 (5 bases). Per the germline V gene, CDR1 is MDHEN and CDR2 is SYDVKM. V lost 7 bases and J 2 bases, leaving 17 bases between the germline ends. The CDR3 loop spans 15 amino acids.

The chain links TRBV14 to TRBJ2-7; 7 bases align to TRBD2. CDR1 SGHDN and CDR2 FVKESK come from the germline V gene. The CDR3 has 14 residues. With 6 bases clipped from V and 3 bases from J, the junction kept 8 bases outside the gene matches. CDR3 DNA: TGTGCCAGCAGTCCTAGCGGTGTAAACTACGAGCAGTACTTC. Amino acid sequence: CASSPSGVNYEQYF.

The chain carries TRBV5-4 and TRBJ2-5; 9 nucleotides match TRBD2. The CDR3 length is 15 residues. J gave up 0 bases and V 4 bases, and 4 bases lay outside the gene matches. CDR1 and CDR2 (germline): SGHNT, YYREEE (reference sequence). The CDR3 DNA sequence: TGTGCCAGCAGCGAGGGACTAGCAGACCAAGAGACCCAGTACTTC. Its protein product is CASSEGLADQETQYF.

V usage is TRBV28 and J usage is TRBJ2-7, with 8 bases identical to TRBD1. Germline loops: CDR1 MDHEN, CDR2 SYDVKM. The CDR3 has 15 amino acids. V lost 3 bases, J lost 4 bases, and 8 bases stayed unmatched. CDR3 in DNA: TGTGCCAGCAGTTTGGTTGGGACAGGCTTTTACGAGCAGTACTTC. Translation: CASSLVGTGFYEQYF.

This chain uses TRBV9 with TRBJ2-4, with D maybe TRBD2 (5 bases). The CDR3 is 17 residues long. Per germline, CDR1 SGDLS and CDR2 YYNGEE. V was shortened by 0 bases and J by 8 bases, with 21 bases between the two germline ends. The CDR3 DNA is TGTGCCAGCAGCGTAGGCCCTTCAGAGAGAGGGTGGGACATTCAGTACTTC. It encodes CASSVGPSERGWDIQYF.

This chain uses TRBV3-1 (or the pseudogene TRBV3-2) with TRBJ2-7; tentative D call: TRBD2 (5 bases). Germline values: CDR1 LGHDT, CDR2 YNNKEL (reference sequence). This CDR3 is built from 12 residues. Trimming pared 3 bases from V and 3 bases from J, leaving 6 bases between. For the CDR3, the DNA is TGTGCCAGCAGCCATGGAGGCTACGAGCAGTACTTC. This codes for CASSHGGYEQYF.

The rearrangement joins TRBV5-1 to TRBJ2-7; D remains unclear. The CDR3 contains 11 residues. V was trimmed by 1 base and J by 7 bases, leaving 6 bases between them. Germline CDR1 reads SGHRS; CDR2 reads YFSETQ. The CDR3 DNA is TGCGCCAGCAGCTTGTTTTATGAGCAGTACTTC. It codes for CASSLFYEQYF.

The chain has TRBV5-1 and TRBJ2-7, with D possibly TRBD2 on 5 matching bases. This CDR3 has 13 residues. CDR1 and CDR2 from the germline V gene are SGHRS and YFSETQ. Trimming stripped 2 bases from V and 6 bases from J, with 12 bases between. CDR3 protein: CASSFGESVEQYF. The CDR3 coding sequence is TGCGCCAGCAGCTTTGGGGAGTCGGTCGAGCAGTACTTC.

The V gene is TRBV7-2, the J gene TRBJ2-7; D is possibly TRBD2 (5 bases). V was cut by 1 base and J by 7 bases, with 17 bases left in between. Germline loops: CDR1 SGHTA, CDR2 FQGNSA. The CDR3 is 15 residues long. The chain's CDR3 is CASSLGQRESPEQYF. The DNA of the CDR3 is TGTGCCAGCAGCTTAGGTCAGAGGGAGTCTCCTGAGCAGTACTTC.

The J gene is TRBJ2-7, the V gene TRBV18; D might be TRBD2 (5 bases). Germline V gene data show CDR1 as KGHSH and CDR2 as LQKENI. The V end was cut by 4 bases, the J end by 0 bases, with 7 bases between. CDR3 size: 13 residues. CDR3 amino acids: CASSLSDSYEQYF. The CDR3 DNA follows: TGTGCCAGCTCACTTAGCGACTCCTACGAGCAGTACTTC.

This chain links TRBV10-2 with TRBJ1-5; 8 bases map to TRBD1. CDR3 length: 15 residues. Germline CDR1 and CDR2: WSHSY and SAAADI. V dropped 4 bases and J dropped 3; count of bases not matched to a gene: 5. This CDR3 is CASSVGGQANQPQHF. The CDR3 DNA follows: TGCGCCAGCAGTGTCGGGGGACAGGCCAATCAGCCCCAGCATTTT.